This T cell receptor (beta chain) comes out of a study of blood T cell repertoires in COVID-19. Study information: Donors in the United States, Italy and Spain gave samples during acute or convalescent COVID-19.

TCRdb keeps only in-frame clones here, not all; method: immunoSEQ multiplex PCR. The table shows about 180,000 clones, with roughly 88% occurring only once. The study assigned cohorts using participant-reported clinical history. Donors in Cohort 3 who had recovered were those with two negative PCRs, healthcare professional clearance, or resolution of their symptoms. Per germline, CDR1 GTSNPN and CDR2 SVGIG (reference sequence). V was pared by 5 bases and J by 5 bases, with 8 bases of the junction left unmatched. The CDR3 totals 13 residues. This TCR was recovered from a woman in her 30s who had recovered from COVID-19. V usage is TRBV30 and J usage is TRBJ1-1; 7 bases are shared with TRBD1. The sample taken for sequencing was PBMCs or T cells enriched from blood (not recorded which). The CDR3 DNA is TGTGCCTGGGGGGAAACAGGGGCTACTGAAGCTTTCTTT. Its protein is CAWGETGATEAFF.